One sample yielded the 16 T cell receptor beta chains listed below, sequenced in a study of chemoradiotherapy in HPV16-positive cancers (dated 2022 in TCRdb). Library creation used the immunoSEQ multiplex PCR assay. Imported from immuneACCESS, the table was reduced by TCRdb to in-frame sequences with V and J called. These copies leave out some clones; in studies compared against another copy, an unresolved V gene accounts for under half, and the cause of the remainder is not known. Present in this sample are roughly 12,000 clones, roughly 64% of which were seen just once. The biggest ten clones account for roughly a fifth of the sample. This sample was taken from a patient who underwent chemoradiotherapy. The receptors stem from a human donor with HPV-associated anogenital cancer.

The chain is built from TRBV5-1 and TRBJ2-7, with 10 bases lining up with TRBD1. Germline CDR1 is SGHRS and CDR2 is YFSETQ. V lost 1 base and J lost 3; bases outside the gene matches: 4. The CDR3 is 15 residues long. The CDR3 region is CASSLIGDRGYEQYF. CDR3 nucleotides: TGCGCCAGCAGCTTGATAGGGGACAGGGGCTACGAGCAGTACTTC.

The gene calls are TRBV2 and TRBJ1-5, with TRBD1 as a possible D gene (6 bases). Deletions cut 8 bases from V and 7 bases from J, with 24 bases between. Per the germline V gene, CDR1 is SNHLY and CDR2 is FYNNEI. This CDR3 comprises 16 residues. This CDR3 is CASHDPGRGASQPQHF. The CDR3 DNA is TGTGCCAGCCACGACCCAGGGAGGGGGGCATCACAGCCCCAGCATTTT.

This clone has more than one count but fewer than ten. The chain has TRBV2 and TRBJ2-5; the D is unclear. V was pared by 1 base and J by 4 bases, with 10 bases between. The germline CDR1 and CDR2 sequences are SNHLY and FYNNEI. The CDR3 covers 14 residues. CDR3 bases: TGTGCCAGCAGTGAAGAGGGTCCCTCAGAGACCCAGTACTTC. Protein product: CASSEEGPSETQYF.

This clone was picked up a small number of times. This rearrangement joins TRBV2 to TRBJ1-1; D gene uncertain. The germline CDR1 and CDR2 sequences are SNHLY and FYNNEI. Trimming took 5 bases from V and 8 from J, leaving 6 bases between them. The CDR3 is 10 residues long. The DNA of the CDR3 is TGTGCCAGCAGTCTCGGAGAAGCTTTCTTT. Translation: CASSLGEAFF.

CDR3 coding DNA: TGTGCTAGTGCTCACTCGACAGGGTGGTACACTGAAGCTTTCTTT. Its translation: CASAHSTGWYTEAFF. The chain uses TRBV12-5 and TRBJ1-1, with TRBD1 matching 7 bases. J lost 3 bases, V lost 7 bases, and 11 bases had no gene match. There are 15 residues in the CDR3. Germline CDR1 is LGHNT and CDR2 is FRNRAP.

This rearrangement joins TRBV28 to TRBJ2-7, with D perhaps TRBD2 (6 bases). In germline, CDR1 is MDHEN, CDR2 SYDVKM. Trimming stripped 2 bases from V and 1 base from J, with 9 bases between. There are 14 residues in the CDR3. CDR3 nucleotides: TGTGCCAGCAGTTTACCGGGGACTTCCTACGAGCAGTACTTC. It codes for CASSLPGTSYEQYF.

The rearrangement uses TRBV6-6 and TRBJ1-1, with D possibly matching TRBD1 (5 bases). The CDR3 covers 14 residues. The germline V and J ends were trimmed by 7 bases and 10 bases, with 22 bases remaining between them. Per the germline V gene, CDR1 is MNHNY and CDR2 is SVGAGI (reference sequence). CDR3 DNA: TGTGCCAGCAATTCTAACAGGTTTGGATTGAGAGCTTTCTTT. Translation gives CASNSNRFGLRAFF.

V gene TRBV19 combines with J gene TRBJ1-3, with a weak D call TRBD1 (5 bases). The CDR3 spans 19 residues. Germline V gene data show CDR1 as LNHDA and CDR2 as SQIVND (reference sequence). The V and J ends lost 4 bases and 0 bases respectively, with 22 bases between them. CDR3 loop: CASSTTWGESRSSGNTIYF. As DNA, the CDR3 is TGTGCCAGTAGTACGACCTGGGGGGAATCGCGAAGCTCTGGAAACACCATATATTTT.

This clone was detected only a few times. The chain uses TRBV2 and TRBJ2-2, with D maybe TRBD2 (6 bases). This CDR3 has 15 residues. CDR1 and CDR2 from the germline V gene are SNHLY and FYNNEI. V was shortened by 7 bases and J by 3 bases, with 15 bases between the two germline ends. CDR3 sequence (DNA): TGTGCCAGCAAAGCGGGCCGAGAGCACACCGGGGAGCTGTTTTTT. This gives the protein CASKAGREHTGELFF. Together with reference TRBV2 and TRBJ2-2, the CDR3 gives the full variable domain: EPEVTQTPSHQVTQMGQEVILRCVPISNHLYFYWYRQILGQKVEFLVSFYNNEISEKSEIFDDQFSVERPDGSNFTLKIRSTKLEDSAMYFCASKAGREHTGELFFGEGSRLTVL.

The chain uses TRBV6-6 and TRBJ1-1; 8 nucleotides line up with TRBD1. Germline V gene lookup returns CDR1 MNHNY and CDR2 SVGAGI (reference sequence). The CDR3 has 16 residues. Trimming removed 5 bases from V and 1 base from J; junction bases left unmatched: 9. This chain's CDR3 is CASSTSRGQRNTEAFF. CDR3 bases: TGTGCCAGCAGTACCTCCAGGGGGCAGCGGAACACTGAAGCTTTCTTT.

CDR3: CASSLRVYQPQHF. DNA for the CDR3: TGTGCCAGTAGTCTCAGGGTCTATCAGCCCCAGCATTTT. The genes are TRBV19 and TRBJ1-5, with D possibly matching TRBD1 (5 bases). The ends were cut back, 5 bases at V and 5 bases at J, with 10 bases in the middle. The CDR3 totals 13 residues. The germline V gene has CDR1 LNHDA and CDR2 SQIVND (reference sequence).

This clone was seen just once. This rearrangement joins TRBV9 to TRBJ2-2, with unresolved D. The CDR3 spans 14 residues. The germline CDR1 and CDR2 sequences are SGDLS and YYNGEE. V dropped 4 bases and J dropped 6 bases, with 13 bases sitting between them. The CDR3 loop reads CASSSVWEAGELFF. The CDR3 nucleotides read TGTGCCAGCAGCTCAGTGTGGGAAGCCGGGGAGCTGTTTTTT.

The chain employs TRBV21-1 and TRBJ1-2. TRBV21-1 is shown as a pseudogene. The CDR3 length is 16 residues. CDR3 region: CASIKMGRGLPYGYTF. The CDR3 DNA reads as TGTGCCAGCATTAAAATGGGACGGGGTCTCCCGTATGGCTACACCTTC.

V and J are TRBV25-1 and TRBJ1-1, with D unclear. Trimming cost V 3 bases and J 7 bases, with 9 bases left between them. The germline gives CDR1 MGHDK, CDR2 SYGVNS. This CDR3 has 12 amino acids. The CDR3: CASSDLAGEAFF. CDR3 nucleotides: TGTGCCAGCAGTGATCTAGCAGGTGAAGCTTTCTTT.

This clone came up a few times. The chain combines TRBV6-4 with TRBJ1-5, with unresolved D. The germline CDR1 and CDR2 sequences are MRHNA and SNTAGT. The CDR3 spans 13 residues. Trimming took off 5 bases at V and 5 bases at J, with 10 bases between the two ends. Here the CDR3 reads CASSLQSDQPQHF. The CDR3 DNA reads as TGTGCCAGCAGTCTGCAGTCAGATCAGCCCCAGCATTTT.

This chain uses TRBV4-1 with TRBJ2-1; no clear D gene. CDR3 length: 15 amino acids. Germline V gives CDR1 MGHRA, CDR2 YSYEKL. V was cut by 0 bases and J by 6 bases, with 12 bases left in between. CDR3 in DNA: TGCGCCAGCAGCCAAGATGCAGTTTCCCGCAATGAGCAGTTCTTC. Translation gives CASSQDAVSRNEQFF.